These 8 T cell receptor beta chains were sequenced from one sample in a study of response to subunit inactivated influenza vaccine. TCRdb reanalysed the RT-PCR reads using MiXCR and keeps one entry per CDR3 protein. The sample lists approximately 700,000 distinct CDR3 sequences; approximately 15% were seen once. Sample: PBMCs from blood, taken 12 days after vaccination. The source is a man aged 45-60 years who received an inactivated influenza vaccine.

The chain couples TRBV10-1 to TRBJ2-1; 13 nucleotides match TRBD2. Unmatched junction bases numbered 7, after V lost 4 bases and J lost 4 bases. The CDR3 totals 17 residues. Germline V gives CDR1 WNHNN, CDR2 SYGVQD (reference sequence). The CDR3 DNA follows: TGCGCCAGCAGTGGACTAGCGGGGGGCAGGACTTACAATGAGCAGTTCTTC. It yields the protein CASSGLAGGRTYNEQFF.

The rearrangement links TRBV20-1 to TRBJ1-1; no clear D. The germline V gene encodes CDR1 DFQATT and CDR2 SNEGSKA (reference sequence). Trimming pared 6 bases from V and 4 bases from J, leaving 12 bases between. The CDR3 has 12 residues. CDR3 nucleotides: TGCAGTGCCCCGAAATGGGGCACTGAAGCTTTCTTT. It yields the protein CSAPKWGTEAFF.

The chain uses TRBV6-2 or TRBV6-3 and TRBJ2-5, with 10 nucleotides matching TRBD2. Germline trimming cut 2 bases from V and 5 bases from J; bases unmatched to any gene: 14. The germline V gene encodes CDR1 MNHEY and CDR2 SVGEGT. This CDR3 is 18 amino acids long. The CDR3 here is CASSYLAGVSGGFETQYF. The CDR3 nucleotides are TGTGCCAGCAGTTACCTAGCGGGAGTATCGGGGGGGTTTGAGACCCAGTACTTC.

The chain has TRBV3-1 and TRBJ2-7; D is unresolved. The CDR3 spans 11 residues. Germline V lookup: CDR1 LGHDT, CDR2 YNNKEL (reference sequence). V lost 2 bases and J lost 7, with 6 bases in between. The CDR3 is CASSQLGEQYF. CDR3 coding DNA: TGTGCCAGCAGCCAACTAGGGGAGCAGTACTTC.

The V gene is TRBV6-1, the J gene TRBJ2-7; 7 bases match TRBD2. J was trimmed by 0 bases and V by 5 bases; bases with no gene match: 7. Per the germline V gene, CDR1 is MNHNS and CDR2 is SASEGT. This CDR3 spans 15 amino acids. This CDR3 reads CASSLRWGGSYEQYF. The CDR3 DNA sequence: TGTGCCAGCAGTCTAAGATGGGGGGGCTCCTACGAGCAGTACTTC.

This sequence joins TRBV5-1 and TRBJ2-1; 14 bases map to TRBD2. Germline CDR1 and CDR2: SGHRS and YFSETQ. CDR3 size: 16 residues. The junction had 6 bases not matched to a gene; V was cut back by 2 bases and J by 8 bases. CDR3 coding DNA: TGCGCCAGCAGCTTTGGGACTAGCGGGAGAGACGATGAGCAGTTCTTC. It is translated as CASSFGTSGRDDEQFF.

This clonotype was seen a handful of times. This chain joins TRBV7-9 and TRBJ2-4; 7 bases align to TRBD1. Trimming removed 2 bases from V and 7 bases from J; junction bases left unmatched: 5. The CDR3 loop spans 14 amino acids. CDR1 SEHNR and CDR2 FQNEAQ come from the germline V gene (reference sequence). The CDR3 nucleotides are TGTGCCAGCAGCTTAACCACAGGGGAGAACATTCAGTACTTC. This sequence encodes CASSLTTGENIQYF.

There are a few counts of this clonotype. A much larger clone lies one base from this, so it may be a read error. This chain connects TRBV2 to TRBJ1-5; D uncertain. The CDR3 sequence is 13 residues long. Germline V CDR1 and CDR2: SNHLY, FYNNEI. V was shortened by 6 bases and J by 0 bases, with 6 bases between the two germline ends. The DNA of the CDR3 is TGTGCCAGCAGACCCTATAGCAATCAGCCCCAGCATTTT. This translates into CASRPYSNQPQHF.